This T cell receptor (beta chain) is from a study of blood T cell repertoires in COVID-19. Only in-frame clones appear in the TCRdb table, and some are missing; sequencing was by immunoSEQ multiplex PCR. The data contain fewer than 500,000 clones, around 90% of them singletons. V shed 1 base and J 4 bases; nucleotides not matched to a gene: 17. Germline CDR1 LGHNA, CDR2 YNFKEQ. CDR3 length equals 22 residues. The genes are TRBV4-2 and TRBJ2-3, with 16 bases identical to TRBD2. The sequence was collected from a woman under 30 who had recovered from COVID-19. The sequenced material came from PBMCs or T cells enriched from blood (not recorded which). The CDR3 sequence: CASSQGYPEPGLAGGRPDTQYF. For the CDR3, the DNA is TGTGCCAGCAGCCAAGGCTACCCGGAGCCGGGACTAGCGGGAGGGAGGCCAGATACGCAGTATTTT.